Listed below are T cell receptor beta chains from one sample, sequenced in a study of blood T cell repertoires in COVID-19. Assay: immunoSEQ multiplex PCR; the TCRdb copy retains only in-frame clones and omits some. Found here are about 220,000 clones, roughly 80% of them singletons; the top ten hold about 5.6%. The sequencing input was peripheral blood. The receptors shown here come from a woman between 70 and 85 years old with COVID-19, enrolled during active disease. Each CDR3 is given with its conserved first and last residue. The D gene is left open where the match is weak. The size entry is marked missing in some rows and otherwise reads once, few, many or a size class.

>15|TRBJ2-7|.|TRBV7-8|.
CASSLEPRTVHEQYF
TGTGCCAGCAGCTTAGAACCTAGGACAGTCCACGAGCAGTACTTC
>16|TRBJ2-6|.|TRBV6-4|.
CAINGTIGSGANVLTF
TGTGCCATCAACGGGACAATCGGCTCTGGGGCCAACGTCCTGACTTTC
>14|TRBJ1-5|.|TRBV5-3|TRBD1
CARSAGQSNQPQHF
TGTGCCAGAAGCGCGGGACAGTCCAATCAGCCCCAGCATTTT
>13|TRBJ1-1|once|TRBV3-1/TRBV3-2|TRBD1
CASSYRGPGEAFF
TGTGCCAGCAGCTACAGGGGGCCTGGTGAAGCTTTCTTT
>14|TRBJ2-7|.|TRBV28|.
CASSVHQGSYEQYF
TGTGCCAGCAGTGTTCATCAGGGATCTTACGAGCAGTACTTC
>14|TRBJ2-7|once|TRBV18|.
CASHRGGDPTKQYF
TGTGCCAGCCACAGGGGAGGAGACCCTACGAAACAGTACTTC
>16|TRBJ2-4|once|TRBV6-2/TRBV6-3|TRBD1
CASSLGGQVAKNIQYF
TGTGCCAGCAGCCTAGGGGGCCAAGTAGCCAAAAACATTCAGTACTTC
>12|TRBJ2-7|once|TRBV5-1|.
CASSPSLSEQYF
TGCGCCAGCAGCCCCTCGCTAAGCGAGCAGTACTTC
>14|TRBJ1-6|.|TRBV28|.
CASSRGLDNSPLHF
TGTGCCAGCAGCCGCGGACTTGATAATTCACCCCTCCACTTT
>14|TRBJ1-2|few|TRBV7-3|TRBD1
CASSLQGQGYGYTF
TGTGCCAGCAGCTTACAGGGACAGGGCTATGGCTACACCTTC
>15|TRBJ2-1|.|TRBV18|TRBD2
CASSPPSGSTDEQFF
TGTGCCAGCTCCCCGCCTAGCGGGAGCACGGATGAGCAGTTCTTC
>13|TRBJ2-1|.|TRBV4-1|TRBD2
CASSQREGREQFF
TGCGCCAGCAGCCAAAGGGAGGGGAGAGAGCAGTTCTTC
>15|TRBJ2-2|.|TRBV3-1/TRBV3-2|.
CASSQGGRNTGELFF
TGTGCCAGCAGCCAAGGGGGCAGGAACACCGGGGAGCTGTTTTTT
>18|TRBJ2-3|.|TRBV7-6|TRBD2
CASSSRGTSGSSTDTQYF
TGTGCCAGCAGCTCGCGAGGGACTAGCGGGAGCAGCACAGATACGCAGTATTTT
>17|TRBJ1-5|once|TRBV2|.
CASSPQRTPTGVQPQHF
TGTGCCAGCAGTCCCCAAAGGACACCAACGGGAGTTCAGCCCCAGCATTTT
>14|TRBJ2-1|few|TRBV14|.
CASSQDGFFNEQFF
TGTGCCAGCAGCCAAGACGGGTTTTTCAATGAGCAGTTCTTC
>13|TRBJ2-2|.|TRBV5-1|.
CASSAGVGGELFF
TGCGCCAGTTCAGCAGGGGTTGGCGGGGAGCTGTTTTTT
>13|TRBJ1-1|.|TRBV2|TRBD1
CATSGQVNTEAFF
TGTGCCACCTCGGGACAGGTGAACACTGAAGCTTTCTTT
>15|TRBJ2-2|.|TRBV4-3|.
CASSQEAPNTGELFF
TGCGCCAGCAGCCAAGAGGCACCAAACACCGGGGAGCTGTTTTTT
>15|TRBJ2-7|once|TRBV7-2|TRBD1
CASSLPGQGANEQYF
TGTGCCAGCAGCTTACCGGGACAGGGGGCCAACGAGCAGTACTTC
>13|TRBJ2-5|.|TRBV19|.
CASSDQGGETQYF
TGTGCCAGTAGTGACCAGGGCGGCGAGACCCAGTACTTC
>14|TRBJ2-1|.|TRBV19|TRBD2
CASTSGRIYNEQFF
TGTGCCAGTACGAGCGGGAGAATTTACAATGAGCAGTTCTTC
>18|TRBJ2-6|.|TRBV3-1/TRBV3-2|TRBD2
CASSQPGLGTSGANVLTF
TGTGCCAGCAGCCAGCCGGGACTAGGAACCTCTGGGGCCAACGTCCTGACTTTC
>13|TRBJ2-7|.|TRBV29-1|TRBD2
CSVEALASNEQYF
TGCAGCGTTGAAGCACTAGCGTCGAACGAGCAGTACTTC
>17|TRBJ1-1|.|TRBV19|TRBD1
CASSLARTGTGVSEAFF
TGTGCCAGTAGTTTGGCAAGGACCGGGACAGGGGTCTCTGAAGCTTTCTTT
>14|TRBJ1-5|.|TRBV6-1|.
CASSDSYSNQPQHF
TGTGCCAGCAGTGACAGTTATAGCAATCAGCCCCAGCATTTT
>16|TRBJ2-5|.|TRBV27|TRBD2
CASSFGGGTHQETQYF
TGTGCCAGCAGTTTTGGGGGGGGGACCCACCAAGAGACCCAGTACTTC
>12|TRBJ2-3|.|TRBV10-2|.
CASTPSRDTQYF
TGCGCCAGCACTCCCTCCCGGGATACGCAGTATTTT
>17|TRBJ1-1|.|TRBV7-3|.
CASSSGVQGSRSTEAFF
TGTGCCAGCAGCTCAGGGGTGCAGGGGAGTCGGTCTACTGAAGCTTTCTTT
>15|TRBJ1-2|.|TRBV5-5|.
CASSLGGSANYGYTF
TGTGCCAGCAGCCTCGGAGGGAGCGCTAACTATGGCTACACCTTC
>13|TRBJ1-2|.|TRBV5-8|TRBD1
CASGRDRERGYTF
TGTGCCAGCGGCAGGGACAGGGAACGTGGCTACACCTTC
>15|TRBJ2-7|.|TRBV4-1|TRBD2
CASSQGAGGLYEQYF
TGCGCCAGCAGCCAAGGCGCGGGAGGGCTCTACGAGCAGTACTTC
>14|TRBJ2-5|.|TRBV29-1|TRBD1
CSARDRGSWETQYF
TGCAGCGCTCGGGACAGGGGTTCATGGGAGACCCAGTACTTC
>16|TRBJ1-1|.|TRBV29-1|.
CSGYEGRDPLSSEAFF
TGCAGCGGCTACGAGGGTAGAGACCCCCTTTCCTCAGAAGCTTTCTTT
>16|TRBJ2-2|.|TRBV19|.
CASSDSGTLNTGELFF
TGTGCCAGTAGTGACTCCGGGACTCTAAACACCGGGGAGCTGTTTTTT
>19|TRBJ2-4|.|TRBV5-1|TRBD2
CASSLGGLAGAVAKNIQYF
TGCGCCAGCAGCTTGGGGGGACTAGCGGGAGCCGTAGCCAAAAACATTCAGTACTTC
>15|TRBJ2-3|.|TRBV18|.
CASSPGPSSTDTQYF
TGTGCCAGCTCACCGGGCCCTTCTAGCACAGATACGCAGTATTTT
>17|TRBJ2-7|.|TRBV7-6|TRBD2
CASSLAPGGADAYEQYF
TGTGCCAGCAGCTTAGCCCCGGGGGGAGCGGACGCCTACGAGCAGTACTTC